This T cell receptor (beta chain) was captured by sequencing in a study of vaccination effects on CD4 cells after COVID-19. Study-level information: Samples collected post-vaccine were obtained a median of 72 days after the second dose.

Peptide-pool stimulation followed by sequencing identified expanded antigen-specific CD4+ clonotypes in the ViraFEST assay. Culture lasted about 11 days before CD4+ T cell isolation. Participants got two doses of BNT162b2 or mRNA-1273 vaccine. Each well held approximately 1.8 million PBMC cultured with around 9.4 ug/ml peptides and roughly 10 IU/ml IL-2. Half the medium was replaced with IL-2 medium on days 3 and 7. The protocol was immunoSEQ multiplex PCR, while the TCRdb copy is restricted to in-frame clones and leaves out a portion. The table includes some 69,000 clones, 70% to 75% detected once. As to this clone: Its antigen is undetermined.

Regarding the study as a whole: The study found marked clonal contraction of infection- and vaccine-induced clones late after vaccination.

Material: CD4+ T cells from PBMCs cultured with HCoV-229E spike peptides, obtained after COVID-19 vaccination. The receptor's source is a human donor who received a COVID-19 vaccine.

The CDR3 is CSVEIHSGSGYTF. The CDR3 nucleotides are TGCAGCGTTGAAATACATTCAGGGTCTGGCTACACCTTC. V and J are TRBV29-1 and TRBJ1-2, with TRBD1 as a possible D gene (5 bases). Germline CDR1 and CDR2: SQVTM and ANQGSEA. V was pared by 2 bases and J by 7 bases, with 14 bases between. The CDR3 runs 13 residues.